The rows below give T cell receptor beta chains drawn from one sample of a study of T cell changes during pregnancy in multiple sclerosis. Profiling relied on immunoSEQ multiplex PCR, and the TCRdb table lists in-frame clones only, not all of them. Of tens of thousands of clones listed, roughly nine tenths are singletons. The sample was CD4+ T cells from peripheral blood mononuclear cells, taken before pregnancy. Receptors originate from a female donor with multiple sclerosis, enrolled in a pregnancy study. The CDR3 runs from the conserved cysteine through the conserved F or W. Each record gives: CDR3 protein, CDR3 DNA, V gene, J gene, D gene, clone size. The D gene is left open where the match is weak. The size of a clone is reported for some rows only, either as once, few or many, or as a class for expanded clones.

CASSRDRGPNYGYTF	TGCGCCAGCAGCCGGGACAGGGGGCCGAACTATGGCTACACCTTC	TRBV4-1	TRBJ1-2	TRBD1	NA
CASSETSGGFGVQQETQYF	TGTGCCAGCAGCGAAACTAGCGGGGGGTTCGGGGTACAACAAGAGACCCAGTACTTC	TRBV9	TRBJ2-5	TRBD2	once
CASSSVAVMTVRYEQYF	TGTGCCAGCAGCTCCGTGGCTGTCATGACAGTTCGCTACGAGCAGTACTTC	TRBV7-8	TRBJ2-7	NA	NA
CASSLPPPAADTQYF	TGTGCCAGCAGCTTGCCACCTCCGGCGGCAGATACGCAGTATTTT	TRBV5-4	TRBJ2-3	NA	NA
CASSLNAAYNEQFF	TGTGCCAGCAGCTTAAACGCGGCCTACAATGAGCAGTTCTTC	TRBV7-3	TRBJ2-1	NA	NA
CASSYRLAGRQETQYF	TGTGCCAGCAGCTATCGACTAGCGGGGCGCCAAGAGACCCAGTACTTC	TRBV11-3	TRBJ2-5	TRBD2	NA
CASSESRGATDTQYF	TGTGCCAGCAGTGAATCCCGGGGGGCTACAGATACGCAGTATTTT	TRBV6-1	TRBJ2-3	NA	NA
CASSLASGDNHGYTF	TGTGCCAGCAGCTTGGCGTCAGGTGATAACCATGGCTACACCTTC	TRBV5-4	TRBJ1-2	NA	NA
CASSSPTGGNTGELFF	TGTGCCAGCAGTTCCCCAACAGGGGGGAACACCGGGGAGCTGTTTTTT	TRBV6-5	TRBJ2-2	TRBD1	NA
CASSIGNSYSNQPQHF	TGTGCCAGTAGTATAGGGAACAGTTATAGCAATCAGCCCCAGCATTTT	TRBV19	TRBJ1-5	NA	NA
CASSMGQAFYGYTF	TGTGCCAGTAGTATGGGACAGGCCTTTTATGGCTACACCTTC	TRBV19	TRBJ1-2	TRBD1	NA
CASSPTPPGIGTEAFF	TGTGCCAGCAGTCCCACCCCACCAGGGATAGGAACTGAAGCTTTCTTT	TRBV28	TRBJ1-1	NA	NA
CASRPRQGDYEQYF	TGTGCCAGCAGGCCCCGACAGGGGGACTACGAGCAGTACTTC	TRBV28	TRBJ2-7	TRBD1	NA
CSVGQEVSYEQYF	TGCAGCGTTGGGCAGGAGGTTTCCTACGAGCAGTACTTC	TRBV29-1	TRBJ2-7	NA	NA
CASSEVGPTGQYF	TGTGCCAGCAGTGAAGTGGGGCCAACGGGGCAGTACTTC	TRBV6-1	TRBJ2-7	NA	once
CAISARTDSNQPQHF	TGTGCCATCAGTGCCCGGACAGATAGCAATCAGCCCCAGCATTTT	TRBV10-3	TRBJ1-5	NA	once
CASSLVTGGAETQYF	TGTGCCAGCAGCTTAGTGACAGGGGGCGCAGAGACCCAGTACTTC	TRBV5-5	TRBJ2-5	TRBD1	once
CASSFFDRKLETQYF	TGTGCCAGCAGCTTCTTCGACAGAAAGTTAGAGACCCAGTACTTC	TRBV5-6	TRBJ2-5	NA	NA
CASSLLSGRAGTDTQYF	TGTGCCAGCAGTTTACTTAGCGGGAGGGCCGGCACAGATACGCAGTATTTT	TRBV27	TRBJ2-3	TRBD2	once
CAIAEGQINTEAFF	TGTGCCATTGCGGAGGGACAGATCAACACTGAAGCTTTCTTT	TRBV10-3	TRBJ1-1	TRBD1	NA
CASSLSELMNTEAFF	TGCGCCAGCAGCTTGTCTGAGTTGATGAACACTGAAGCTTTCTTT	TRBV5-1	TRBJ1-1	NA	NA
CASRGQGARGYTF	TGTGCCAGCAGGGGACAGGGGGCTCGGGGCTACACCTTC	TRBV5-6	TRBJ1-2	TRBD1	few
CASSPDRGELGYTF	TGTGCCAGCAGTCCAGACAGGGGGGAATTGGGCTACACCTTC	TRBV28	TRBJ1-2	TRBD1	once
CASSPVAGVGNEQFF	TGTGCCAGCAGTCCCGTCGCGGGAGTAGGCAATGAGCAGTTCTTC	TRBV6-5	TRBJ2-1	TRBD2	NA
CASSEARGGAGETQYF	TGTGCCAGCAGTGAAGCGCGGGGGGGCGCGGGGGAGACCCAGTACTTC	TRBV6-1	TRBJ2-5	TRBD2	NA
CASSTFPSSYNEQFF	TGTGCCAGTAGTACTTTCCCTAGCTCCTACAATGAGCAGTTCTTC	TRBV19	TRBJ2-1	NA	once
CASSFSGTSYEQYF	TGTGCCAGCAGCTTCAGCGGGACGTCCTACGAGCAGTACTTC	TRBV27	TRBJ2-7	TRBD2	NA
CASSTNRVADEKLFF	TGTGCCAGTAGTACTAACAGGGTTGCGGATGAAAAACTGTTTTTT	TRBV19	TRBJ1-4	NA	NA
CSVPPGQGIQETQYF	TGCAGCGTTCCCCCGGGACAGGGGATCCAAGAGACCCAGTACTTC	TRBV29-1	TRBJ2-5	TRBD1	NA
CASSSRDSKTYEQYF	TGTGCCAGCAGCTCCCGGGACTCCAAAACCTACGAGCAGTACTTC	TRBV7-9	TRBJ2-7	NA	NA
CASSYAGGRNTEAFF	TGTGCCAGCAGTTATGCAGGGGGAAGAAACACTGAAGCTTTCTTT	TRBV6-5	TRBJ1-1	TRBD1	once